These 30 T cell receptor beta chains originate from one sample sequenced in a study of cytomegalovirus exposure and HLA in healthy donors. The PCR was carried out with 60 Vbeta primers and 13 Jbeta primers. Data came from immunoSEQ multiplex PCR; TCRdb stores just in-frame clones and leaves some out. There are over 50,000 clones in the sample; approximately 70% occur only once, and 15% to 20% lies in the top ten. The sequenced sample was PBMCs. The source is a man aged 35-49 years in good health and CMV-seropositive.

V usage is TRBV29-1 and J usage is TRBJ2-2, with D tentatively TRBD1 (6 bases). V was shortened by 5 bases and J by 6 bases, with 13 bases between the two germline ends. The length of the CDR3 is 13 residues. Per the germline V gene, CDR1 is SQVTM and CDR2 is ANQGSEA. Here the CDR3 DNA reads TGCAGCGTTCTCGGACAGAAGGCCGGGGAGCTGTTTTTT. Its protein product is CSVLGQKAGELFF.

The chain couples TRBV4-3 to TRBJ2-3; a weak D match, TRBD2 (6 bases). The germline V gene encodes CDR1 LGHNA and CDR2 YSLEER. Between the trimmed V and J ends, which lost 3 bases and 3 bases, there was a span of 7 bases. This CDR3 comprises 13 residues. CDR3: CASSHLATDTQYF. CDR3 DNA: TGCGCCAGCAGCCACCTAGCGACAGATACGCAGTATTTT.

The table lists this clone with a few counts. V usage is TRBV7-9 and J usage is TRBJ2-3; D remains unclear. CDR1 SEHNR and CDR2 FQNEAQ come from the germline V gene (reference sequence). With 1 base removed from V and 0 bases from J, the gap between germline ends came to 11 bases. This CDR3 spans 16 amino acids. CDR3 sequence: CASSLDEAPSTDTQYF. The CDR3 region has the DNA TGTGCCAGCAGCTTAGACGAGGCCCCTAGCACAGATACGCAGTATTTT.

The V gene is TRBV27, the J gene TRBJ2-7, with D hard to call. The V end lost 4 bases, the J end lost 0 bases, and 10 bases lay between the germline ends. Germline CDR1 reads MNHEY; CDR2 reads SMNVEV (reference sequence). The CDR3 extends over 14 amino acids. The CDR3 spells CASSYSRSSYEQYF. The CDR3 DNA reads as TGTGCCAGCAGTTACTCGAGAAGCTCCTACGAGCAGTACTTC.

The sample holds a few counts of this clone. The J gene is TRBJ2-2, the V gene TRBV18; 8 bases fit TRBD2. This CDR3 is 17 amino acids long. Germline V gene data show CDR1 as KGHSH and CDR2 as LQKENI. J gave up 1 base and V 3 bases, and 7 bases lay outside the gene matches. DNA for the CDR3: TGTGCCAGCTCACCGTTCAAAGCGGGAGAGAACACCGGGGAGCTGTTTTTT. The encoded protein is CASSPFKAGENTGELFF.

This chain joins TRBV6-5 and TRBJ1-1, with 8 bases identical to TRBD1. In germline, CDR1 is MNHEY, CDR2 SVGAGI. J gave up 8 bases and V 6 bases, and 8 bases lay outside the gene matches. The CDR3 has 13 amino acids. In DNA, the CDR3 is TGTGCCAGCAGCTTCGGACAGGGATTAGAAGCTTTCTTT. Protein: CASSFGQGLEAFF.

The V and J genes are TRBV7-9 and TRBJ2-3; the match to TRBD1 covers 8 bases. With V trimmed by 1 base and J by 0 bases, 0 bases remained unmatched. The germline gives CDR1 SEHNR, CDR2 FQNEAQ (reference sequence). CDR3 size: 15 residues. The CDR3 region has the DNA TGTGCCAGCAGCTTAGGGACAGGGAGCACAGATACGCAGTATTTT. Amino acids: CASSLGTGSTDTQYF.

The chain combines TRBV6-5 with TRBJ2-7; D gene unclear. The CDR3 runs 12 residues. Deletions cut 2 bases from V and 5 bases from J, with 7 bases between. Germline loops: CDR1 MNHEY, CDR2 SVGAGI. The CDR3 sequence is CASSYVGHEQYF. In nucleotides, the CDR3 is TGTGCCAGCAGTTACGTTGGCCACGAGCAGTACTTC.

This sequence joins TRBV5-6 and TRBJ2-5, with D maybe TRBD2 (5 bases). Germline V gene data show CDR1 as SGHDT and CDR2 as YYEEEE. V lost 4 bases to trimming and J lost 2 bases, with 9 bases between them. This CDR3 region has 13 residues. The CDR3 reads CASSLDWQETQYF. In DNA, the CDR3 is TGTGCCAGCAGCCTGGACTGGCAAGAGACCCAGTACTTC. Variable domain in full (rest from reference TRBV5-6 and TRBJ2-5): DAGVTQSPTHLIKTRGQQVTLRCSPKSGHDTVSWYQQALGQGPQFIFQYYEEEERQRGNFPDRFSGHQFPNYSSELNVNALLLGDSALYLCASSLDWQETQYFGPGTRLLVL.

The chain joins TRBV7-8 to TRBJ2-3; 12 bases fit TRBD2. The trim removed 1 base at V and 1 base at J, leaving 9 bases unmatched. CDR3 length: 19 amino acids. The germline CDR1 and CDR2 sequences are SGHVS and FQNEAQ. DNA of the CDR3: TGTGCCAGCAGCTTAGGCGGCCTAGCGGGAGGGCACGGCACAGATACGCAGTATTTT. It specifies CASSLGGLAGGHGTDTQYF.

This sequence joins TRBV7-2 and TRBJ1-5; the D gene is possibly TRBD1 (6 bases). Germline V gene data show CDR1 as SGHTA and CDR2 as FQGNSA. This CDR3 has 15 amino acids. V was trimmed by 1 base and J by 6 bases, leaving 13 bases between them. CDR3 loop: CASSLGTVLVQPQHF. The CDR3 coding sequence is TGTGCCAGCAGCTTAGGGACAGTCCTTGTTCAGCCCCAGCATTTT.

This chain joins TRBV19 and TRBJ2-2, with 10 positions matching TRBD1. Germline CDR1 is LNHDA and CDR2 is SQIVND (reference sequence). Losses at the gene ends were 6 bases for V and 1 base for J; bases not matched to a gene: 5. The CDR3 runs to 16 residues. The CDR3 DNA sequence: TGTGCCAGTAGGAGAAGGGACAGGGGGAACACCGGGGAGCTGTTTTTT. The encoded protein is CASRRRDRGNTGELFF. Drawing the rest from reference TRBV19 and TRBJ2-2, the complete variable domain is DGGITQSPKYLFRKEGQNVTLSCEQNLNHDAMYWYRQDPGQGLRLIYYSQIVNDFQKGDIAEGYSVSREKKESFPLTVTSAQKNPTAFYLCASRRRDRGNTGELFFGEGSRLTVL.

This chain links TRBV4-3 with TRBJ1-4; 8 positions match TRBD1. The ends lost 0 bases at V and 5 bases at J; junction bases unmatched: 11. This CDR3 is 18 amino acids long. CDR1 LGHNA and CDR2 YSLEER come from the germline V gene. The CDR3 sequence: CASSQDSAGGIKNEKLFF. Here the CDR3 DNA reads TGCGCCAGCAGCCAAGACTCGGCAGGGGGCATAAAGAATGAAAAACTGTTTTTT.

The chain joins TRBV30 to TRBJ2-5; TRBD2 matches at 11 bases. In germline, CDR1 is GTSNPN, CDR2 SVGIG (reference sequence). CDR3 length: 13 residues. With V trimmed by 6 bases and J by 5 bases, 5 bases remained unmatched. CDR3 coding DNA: TGTGCCTGTAGCGGGGGGGCCGGGGAGACCCAGTACTTC. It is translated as CACSGGAGETQYF.

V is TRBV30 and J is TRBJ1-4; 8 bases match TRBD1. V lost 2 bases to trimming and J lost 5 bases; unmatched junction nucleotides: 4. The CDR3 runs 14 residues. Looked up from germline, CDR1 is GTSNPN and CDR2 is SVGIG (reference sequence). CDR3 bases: TGTGCCTGGAGTAGGGGGACAGGCAATGAAAAACTGTTTTTT. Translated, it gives CAWSRGTGNEKLFF.

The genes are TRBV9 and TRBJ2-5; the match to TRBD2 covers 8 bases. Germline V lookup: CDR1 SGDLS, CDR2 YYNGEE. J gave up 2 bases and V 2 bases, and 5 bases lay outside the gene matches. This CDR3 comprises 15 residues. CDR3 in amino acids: CASSVAGGPQETQYF. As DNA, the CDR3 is TGTGCCAGCAGCGTCGCGGGGGGTCCGCAAGAGACCCAGTACTTC.

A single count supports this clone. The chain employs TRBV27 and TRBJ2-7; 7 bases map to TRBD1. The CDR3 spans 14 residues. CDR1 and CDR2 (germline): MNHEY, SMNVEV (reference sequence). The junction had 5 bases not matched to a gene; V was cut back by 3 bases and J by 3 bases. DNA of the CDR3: TGTGCCAGCAGTTTGTCCGGGACAGACTACGAGCAGTACTTC. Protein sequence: CASSLSGTDYEQYF.

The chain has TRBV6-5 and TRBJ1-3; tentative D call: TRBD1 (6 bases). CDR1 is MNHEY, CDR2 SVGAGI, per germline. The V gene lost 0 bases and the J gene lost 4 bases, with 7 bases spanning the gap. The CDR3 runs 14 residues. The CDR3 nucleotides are TGTGCCAGCAGTTACTCGGGGGCAGGAAACACCATATATTTT. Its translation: CASSYSGAGNTIYF.

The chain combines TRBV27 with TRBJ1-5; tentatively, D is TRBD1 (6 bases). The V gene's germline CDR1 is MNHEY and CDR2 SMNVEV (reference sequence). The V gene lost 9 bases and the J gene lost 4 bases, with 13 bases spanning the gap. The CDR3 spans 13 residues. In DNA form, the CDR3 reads TGTGCCAGTGGGGACACCCGTAATCAGCCCCAGCATTTT. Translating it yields CASGDTRNQPQHF.

The CDR3 sequence is CASIRQGVSTEAFF. DNA for the CDR3: TGTGCCAGCATTCGACAGGGGGTGAGCACTGAAGCTTTCTTT. The rearrangement joins TRBV6-1 to TRBJ1-1; 9 bases are shared with TRBD1. The CDR3 runs 14 residues. V lost 7 bases, J lost 4 bases, and 7 bases stayed unmatched. Germline CDR1 reads MNHNS; CDR2 reads SASEGT.

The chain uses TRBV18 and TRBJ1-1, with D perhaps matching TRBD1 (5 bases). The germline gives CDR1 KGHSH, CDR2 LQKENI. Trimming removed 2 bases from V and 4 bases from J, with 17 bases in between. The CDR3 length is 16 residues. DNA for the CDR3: TGTGCCAGCTCACCATTCACTGGTCGGGGACTCACTGAAGCTTTCTTT. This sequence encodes CASSPFTGRGLTEAFF.

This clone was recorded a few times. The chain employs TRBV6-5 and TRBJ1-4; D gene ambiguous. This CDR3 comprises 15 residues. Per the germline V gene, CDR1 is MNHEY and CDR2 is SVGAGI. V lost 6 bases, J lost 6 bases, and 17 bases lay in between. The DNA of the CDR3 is TGTGCCAGCAGACCCACAGCCACCCGGCATGAAAAACTGTTTTTT. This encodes CASRPTATRHEKLFF.

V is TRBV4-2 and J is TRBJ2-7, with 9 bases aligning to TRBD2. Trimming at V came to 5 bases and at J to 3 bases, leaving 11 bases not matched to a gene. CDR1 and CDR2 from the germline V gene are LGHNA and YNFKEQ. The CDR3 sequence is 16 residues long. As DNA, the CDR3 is TGTGCCAGCAGCACAGGGGCGGGAGGGCCTGGCTACGAGCAGTACTTC. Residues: CASSTGAGGPGYEQYF.

CDR3 loop: CASSLAGGAAKNIQYF. CDR3 in DNA: TGTGCCAGCAGCTTGGCTGGGGGGGCGGCCAAAAACATTCAGTACTTC. This chain uses TRBV5-4 with TRBJ2-4; D is possibly TRBD2 (7 bases). The CDR3 consists of 16 residues. CDR1 is SGHNT, CDR2 YYREEE, per germline (reference sequence). V lost 0 bases, J lost 1 base, and 11 bases lay in between.

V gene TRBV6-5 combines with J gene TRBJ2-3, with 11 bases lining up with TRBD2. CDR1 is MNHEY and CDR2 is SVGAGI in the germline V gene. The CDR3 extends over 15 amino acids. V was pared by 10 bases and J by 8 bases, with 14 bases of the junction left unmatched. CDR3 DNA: TGTGCCACCTTGGTAGCGGGGGGGCGACCTCCTACGCAGTATTTT. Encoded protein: CATLVAGGRPPTQYF.

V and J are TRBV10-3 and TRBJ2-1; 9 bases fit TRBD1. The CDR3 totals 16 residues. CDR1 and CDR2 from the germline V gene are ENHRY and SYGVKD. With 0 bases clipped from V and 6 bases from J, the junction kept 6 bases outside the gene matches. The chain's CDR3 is CAISESRGTGRNEQFF. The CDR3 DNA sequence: TGTGCCATCAGTGAGTCGCGGGGGACAGGGCGCAATGAGCAGTTCTTC.

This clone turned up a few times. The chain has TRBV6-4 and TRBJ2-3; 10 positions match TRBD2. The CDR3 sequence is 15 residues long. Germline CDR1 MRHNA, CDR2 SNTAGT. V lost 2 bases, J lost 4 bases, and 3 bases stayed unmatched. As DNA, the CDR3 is TGTGCCAGCAGTGACAGCGGGGGGGCCGCAGATACGCAGTATTTT. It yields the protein CASSDSGGAADTQYF.

CDR3 region: CASSIRQVYEQYF. The CDR3 region has the DNA TGTGCCAGCAGTATCCGACAGGTCTACGAGCAGTACTTC. The chain uses TRBV6-6 and TRBJ2-5; D might be TRBD1 (6 bases). The closer fit of TRBJ2-7 to the DNA end suggests the J call may be wrong. The germline V gene has CDR1 MNHNY and CDR2 SVGAGI (reference sequence). The CDR3 totals 13 residues.

This CDR3 reads CAWRDSNYNYGYTF. CDR3 sequence (DNA): TGTGCCTGGAGGGACAGCAATTATAACTATGGCTACACCTTC. This rearrangement joins TRBV30 to TRBJ1-2; possible D gene TRBD1, 6 bases. Germline loops: CDR1 GTSNPN, CDR2 SVGIG (reference sequence). The V end was cut by 3 bases, the J end by 1 base, with 12 bases between. The CDR3 has 14 amino acids. Full variable domain (missing parts from reference TRBV30 and TRBJ1-2): SQTIHQWPATLVQPVGSPLSLECTVEGTSNPNLYWYRQAAGRGLQLLFYSVGIGQISSEVPQNLSASRPQDRQFILSSKKLLLSDSGFYLCAWRDSNYNYGYTFGSGTRLTVV.

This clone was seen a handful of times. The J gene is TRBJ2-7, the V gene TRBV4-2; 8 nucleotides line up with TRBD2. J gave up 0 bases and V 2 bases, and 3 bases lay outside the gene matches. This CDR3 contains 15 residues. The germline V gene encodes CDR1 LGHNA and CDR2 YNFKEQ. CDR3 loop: CASSQPAGDSYEQYF. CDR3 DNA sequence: TGTGCCAGCAGCCAACCAGCGGGAGACTCCTACGAGCAGTACTTC.